The 18 T cell receptor beta chains below all came from one sample that was sequenced in a study of T cell repertoires and HLA-DP antigens. Which antigens these TCRs recognize remains unknown. Here immunoSEQ multiplex PCR was the method, and the copy in TCRdb shows in-frame clones only, minus some. Of 65,000 to 95,000 clones listed, about 82% were seen once; the top ten hold 1.6%. The sequencing input was CD4+ T cells from PBMCs. The receptors stem from a man between 60 and 75 years old in good health and CMV-seronegative.

This chain links TRBV27 with TRBJ2-1; a weak D match, TRBD1 (6 bases). The CDR3 extends over 15 amino acids. V gave up 8 bases and J gave up 2 bases, with 16 bases separating them. The germline CDR1 and CDR2 sequences are MNHEY and SMNVEV (reference sequence). The CDR3 DNA reads TGTGCCAGCGCCCCAGGGGATGGAACCTACAATGAGCAGTTCTTC. This sequence encodes CASAPGDGTYNEQFF.

The chain has TRBV5-4 and TRBJ2-5; TRBD1 agrees at 12 bases. This CDR3 spans 15 amino acids. J was trimmed by 8 bases and V by 0 bases; bases with no gene match: 5. Looked up from germline, CDR1 is SGHNT and CDR2 is YYREEE (reference sequence). CDR3 amino acids: CASSLGGTGGKTQYF. In DNA, the CDR3 is TGTGCCAGCAGCTTGGGCGGGACAGGGGGCAAAACCCAGTACTTC.

The V and J genes are TRBV4-3 and TRBJ2-3; D not certain. The CDR3 totals 15 residues. Trimming pared 0 bases from V and 5 bases from J, leaving 12 bases between. Germline CDR1 and CDR2: LGHNA and YSLEER. CDR3 sequence: CASSQDVSAVDTQYF. The CDR3 nucleotides are TGCGCCAGCAGCCAAGACGTGTCGGCCGTAGATACGCAGTATTTT.

This chain links TRBV5-1 with TRBJ2-5; the match to TRBD2 covers 7 bases. With 4 bases clipped from V and 2 bases from J, the junction kept 11 bases outside the gene matches. CDR1 and CDR2 (germline): SGHRS, YFSETQ. CDR3 length: 16 amino acids. This CDR3 is CASSTYPSGVQETQYF. CDR3 nucleotides: TGCGCCAGCAGCACATACCCCAGCGGGGTTCAAGAGACCCAGTACTTC.

CDR3 DNA sequence: TGTGCCAGCAGCTTTGGAGCAGGGACCCAGTACTTC. Residues: CASSFGAGTQYF. The chain is built from TRBV11-2 and TRBJ2-5; D remains unclear. CDR3 length equals 12 residues. The germline V gene has CDR1 SGHAT and CDR2 FQNNGV. Trimming left V 3 bases short and J 7 bases short, with 9 bases between.

This chain joins TRBV7-2 and TRBJ2-3; D is perhaps TRBD2 (6 bases). Germline CDR1 SGHTA, CDR2 FQGNSA. There are 15 residues in the CDR3. The ends were cut back, 1 base at V and 4 bases at J, with 12 bases in the middle. The CDR3 is CASSLEGSGADTQYF. The DNA of the CDR3 is TGTGCCAGCAGCTTAGAGGGATCGGGGGCAGATACGCAGTATTTT.

The genes are TRBV27 and TRBJ1-5; D call uncertain. V lost 2 bases to trimming and J lost 3 bases, with 8 bases between them. CDR3 size: 14 residues. Germline V CDR1 and CDR2: MNHEY, SMNVEV (reference sequence). The CDR3 coding sequence is TGTGCCAGCAGTTTAATTGGATCCAATCAGCCCCAGCATTTT. Residues: CASSLIGSNQPQHF.

V and J are TRBV9 and TRBJ2-1; TRBD2 matches 12 bases. The J segment lost 12 bases and the V segment lost 0 bases, leaving 4 bases of the junction unmatched. CDR1 SGDLS and CDR2 YYNGEE come from the germline V gene. This CDR3 is built from 14 residues. CDR3 bases: TGTGCCAGCAGCGTAGGGACTAGCGGGGCAGGGCAGTTCTTC. It is translated as CASSVGTSGAGQFF.

The chain links TRBV19 to TRBJ2-2; TRBD1 or TRBD2 may be the D gene (5 bases each). The ends were cut back, 11 bases at V and 1 base at J, with 8 bases in the middle. There are 12 residues in the CDR3. Germline-derived CDR1 and CDR2 are LNHDA and SQIVND (reference sequence). CDR3 loop: CAGGRNTGELFF. CDR3 nucleotides: TGTGCCGGGGGTCGGAACACCGGGGAGCTGTTTTTT.

CDR3 amino acids: CASSSGTGAINSYNEQFF. DNA for the CDR3: TGTGCCAGCAGTTCCGGGACAGGGGCGATCAACTCCTACAATGAGCAGTTCTTC. The V and J genes are TRBV5-4 and TRBJ2-1, with TRBD1 matching 10 bases. V lost 5 bases to trimming and J lost 0 bases; unmatched junction nucleotides: 11. The CDR3 loop spans 18 amino acids. The V gene's germline CDR1 is SGHNT and CDR2 YYREEE (reference sequence).

This chain joins TRBV11-2 and TRBJ1-4; TRBD1 is a possible D gene (5 bases). Germline assignment: CDR1 SGHAT and CDR2 FQNNGV. The CDR3 totals 16 residues. Trimming shortened V by 5 bases and J by 5 bases, and 18 bases separated the two germline ends. The DNA for the CDR3 is TGTGCCAGCAGCCATGGCCGGGGTAGGGGAAATGAAAAACTGTTTTTT. Translated, it gives CASSHGRGRGNEKLFF.

This clone has at least ten counts. CDR3 sequence: CASSLFGTGANYEQYV. The CDR3 DNA reads TGTGCCAGCTCACTTTTTGGGACAGGGGCAAACTACGAGCAGTACGTC. The rearrangement joins TRBV18 to TRBJ2-7; the match to TRBD1 covers 10 bases. This CDR3 has 16 residues. Trimming removed 4 bases from V and 3 bases from J; junction bases left unmatched: 9. Looked up from germline, CDR1 is KGHSH and CDR2 is LQKENI.

This clone was counted ten times or more. The genes are TRBV5-6 and TRBJ1-1; D is unclear. Germline lookup yields CDR1 SGHDT and CDR2 YYEEEE. This CDR3 spans 14 amino acids. Trimming took 0 bases from V and 11 from J, leaving 17 bases between them. The CDR3 region has the DNA TGTGCCAGCAGCTTGGTCGGACTACAGAGTTTGGCTTTCTTT. This gives the protein CASSLVGLQSLAFF.

This chain connects TRBV6-5 to TRBJ1-5; D remains unclear. This CDR3 is built from 12 residues. Looked up from germline, CDR1 is MNHEY and CDR2 is SVGAGI. Trimming removed 1 base from V and 7 bases from J, with 5 bases in between. Written as DNA, the CDR3 is TGTGCCAGCAGTTACTACCCGCAGCCCCAGCATTTT. Translating it yields CASSYYPQPQHF.

J is TRBJ2-7 and V is TRBV15; D is ambiguous. The CDR3 runs 12 residues. In germline, CDR1 is LNHNV, CDR2 YYDKDF (reference sequence). V shed 3 bases and J shed 8 bases, with 11 bases lying between them. CDR3: CATSSGRTQQYV. The CDR3 DNA sequence: TGTGCCACCAGCAGCGGACGGACCCAGCAGTACGTC.

The genes are TRBV5-5 and TRBJ1-6; weak D call: TRBD1 (5 bases). V shed 4 bases and J shed 8 bases, with 13 bases lying between them. The germline gives CDR1 SGHKS, CDR2 YYEKEE (reference sequence). The CDR3 extends over 14 amino acids. CDR3 DNA sequence: TGTGCCAGCAGCATCCGGGACTTAGATTCACCCCTCCACTTT. Protein: CASSIRDLDSPLHF.

The rearrangement uses TRBV25-1 and TRBJ2-2, with 10 nucleotides matching TRBD2. CDR3 size: 16 residues. The trim removed 5 bases at V and 0 bases at J, leaving 3 bases unmatched. Germline V gene data show CDR1 as MGHDK and CDR2 as SYGVNS. The CDR3 coding sequence is TGTGCCAGCAGTCAAGGACTAGCGGCGAACACCGGGGAGCTGTTTTTT. It codes for CASSQGLAANTGELFF.

The chain employs TRBV7-9 and TRBJ1-2; 10 bases fit TRBD1. Germline loops: CDR1 SEHNR, CDR2 FQNEAQ (reference sequence). The CDR3 runs to 16 residues. After removal of 4 bases from V and 7 bases from J, the junction contained 12 bases not matched to a gene. Here the CDR3 reads CASSSWDGTGVGGYTF. CDR3 sequence (DNA): TGTGCCAGCAGCTCCTGGGATGGGACAGGGGTTGGTGGCTACACCTTC.